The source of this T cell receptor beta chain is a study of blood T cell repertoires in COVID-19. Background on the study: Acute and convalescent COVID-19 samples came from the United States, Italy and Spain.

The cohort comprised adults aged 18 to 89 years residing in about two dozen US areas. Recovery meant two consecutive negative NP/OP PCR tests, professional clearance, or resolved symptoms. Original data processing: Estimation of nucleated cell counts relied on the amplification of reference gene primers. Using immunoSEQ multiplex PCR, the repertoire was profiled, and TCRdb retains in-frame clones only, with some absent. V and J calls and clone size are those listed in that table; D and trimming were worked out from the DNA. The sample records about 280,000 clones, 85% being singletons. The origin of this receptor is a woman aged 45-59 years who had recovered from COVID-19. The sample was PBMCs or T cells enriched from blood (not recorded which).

The DNA for the CDR3 is TGTGCCAGCAGCTTAGGAACAGGGGGCCAGCAGCCCCAGCATTTT. Encoded protein: CASSLGTGGQQPQHF. The chain has TRBV7-9 and TRBJ1-5, with TRBD1 identical over 9 bases. This CDR3 has 15 amino acids. CDR1 and CDR2 from the germline V gene are SEHNR and FQNEAQ (reference sequence). V lost 1 base, J lost 7 bases, and 5 bases stayed unmatched.